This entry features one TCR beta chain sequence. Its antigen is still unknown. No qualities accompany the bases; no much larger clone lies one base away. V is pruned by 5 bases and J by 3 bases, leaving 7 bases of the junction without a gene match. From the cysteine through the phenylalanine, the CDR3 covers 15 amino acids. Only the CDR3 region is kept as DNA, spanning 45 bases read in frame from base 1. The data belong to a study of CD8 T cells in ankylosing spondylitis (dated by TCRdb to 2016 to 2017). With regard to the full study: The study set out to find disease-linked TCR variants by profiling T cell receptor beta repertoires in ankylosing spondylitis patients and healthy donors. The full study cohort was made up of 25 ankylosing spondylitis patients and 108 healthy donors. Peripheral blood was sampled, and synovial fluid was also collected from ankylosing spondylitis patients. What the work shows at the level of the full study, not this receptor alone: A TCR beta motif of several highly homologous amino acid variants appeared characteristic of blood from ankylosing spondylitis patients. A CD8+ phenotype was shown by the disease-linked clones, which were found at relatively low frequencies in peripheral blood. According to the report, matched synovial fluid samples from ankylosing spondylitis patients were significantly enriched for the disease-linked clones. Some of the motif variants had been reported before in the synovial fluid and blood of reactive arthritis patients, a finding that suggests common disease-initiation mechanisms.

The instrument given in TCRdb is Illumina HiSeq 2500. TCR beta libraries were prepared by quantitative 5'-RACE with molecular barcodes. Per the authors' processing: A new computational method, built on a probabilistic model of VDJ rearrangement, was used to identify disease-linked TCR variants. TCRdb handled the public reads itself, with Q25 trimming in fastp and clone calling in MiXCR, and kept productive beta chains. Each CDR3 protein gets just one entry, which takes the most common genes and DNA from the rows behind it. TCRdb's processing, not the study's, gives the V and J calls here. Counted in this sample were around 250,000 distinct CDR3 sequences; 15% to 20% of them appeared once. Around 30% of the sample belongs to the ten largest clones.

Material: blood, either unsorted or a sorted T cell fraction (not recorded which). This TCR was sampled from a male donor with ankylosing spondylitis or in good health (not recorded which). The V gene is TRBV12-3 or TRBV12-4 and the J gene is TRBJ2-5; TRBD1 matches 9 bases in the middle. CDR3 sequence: CASSPPWTGEETQYF. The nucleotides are TGTGCCAGCAGTCCACCCTGGACAGGGGAAGAGACCCAGTACTTC.